The entry that follows covers one T cell receptor beta chain sequence. Antigen unknown. This entry is derived from a study of post-analysis software for immune sequencing data. Study background: Patients had relapsing-remitting, secondary progressive or progressive-relapsing multiple sclerosis; some lacked subtype.

Whole-study findings and limits: Those samples that were prepared in the same batch co-clustered strongly by F measure. Multiple sclerosis was associated with a significant reduction in normalized Chao1 diversity relative to controls. A handful of TRBV segments were significantly more frequent in patients than in controls. TRBV5-6, TRBV5-1 and TRBV20-1 were among these segments.

The germline V gene encodes CDR1 KGHDR and CDR2 SFDVKD. This CDR3 comprises 13 residues. The V and J ends lost 8 bases and 0 bases respectively, with 8 bases between them. Built from TCR beta cDNA, the libraries had unique molecular identifiers in them. The yield from around 1 to 10 million T cells was some 500,000 cDNA molecules in total. TCRdb re-analysed the PCR reads in MiXCR, keeping a single row per CDR3 protein. The table lists some 690,000 distinct CDR3 sequences, 55% to 60% of them singletons. This chain uses TRBV24-1 with TRBJ2-3; no reliable D call. The sequencing sample was made of blood. The clonotype was recovered from a girl aged 2-10 years with multiple sclerosis. CDR3 amino acids: CATMAASTDTQYF. The CDR3 DNA reads TGTGCCACCATGGCCGCGAGCACAGATACGCAGTATTTT.